This TCR beta chain was captured in a study of cytomegalovirus exposure and HLA in healthy donors. CDR3 size: 13 residues. Trimming at V came to 8 bases and at J to 6 bases, leaving 6 bases not matched to a gene. Germline V CDR1 and CDR2: MNHEY, SVGAGI. PCR used 60 Vbeta primers and 13 Jbeta primers. TCRdb keeps only in-frame clones here, not all; method: immunoSEQ multiplex PCR. The sample shows fewer than 200,000 clones, under 80% of them seen only once. The material sequenced was PBMCs. J is TRBJ1-1 and V is TRBV6-5; 10 nucleotides align to TRBD1. This receptor was taken from a female donor in good health and CMV-seronegative. As DNA, the CDR3 is TGTGCCAGCTCCCGAGGGACAGGGGCTGAAGCTTTCTTT. Protein sequence: CASSRGTGAEAFF.